This passage covers 10 T cell receptor beta chains from one sample sequenced in a study of T cell responses to AZD1222 COVID-19 vaccine. Repertoires were generated with immunoSEQ multiplex PCR, while TCRdb's copy carries only in-frame clones and drops some. This sample has some 98,000 clones; about 88% occur once, and the top ten carry more than 15%. This specimen was peripheral blood, taken 28 days after the second AZD1222 dose. These receptors were taken from an adult who received the AZD1222 COVID-19 vaccine.

The V and J genes are TRBV7-9 and TRBJ1-6, with 9 positions matching TRBD1. The CDR3 has 14 amino acids. CDR1 and CDR2 (germline): SEHNR, FQNEAQ (reference sequence). Germline trimming cut 5 bases from V and 8 bases from J; bases unmatched to any gene: 4. The CDR3: CASSEQGADSPLHF. As DNA, the CDR3 is TGTGCCAGCAGCGAACAGGGGGCGGATTCACCCCTCCACTTT.

This clone was recorded a few times. V is TRBV25-1 and J is TRBJ2-3, with D hard to call. The CDR3 sequence is 15 residues long. Trimming cost V 6 bases and J 1 base, with 14 bases left between them. CDR1 is MGHDK and CDR2 is SYGVNS in the germline V gene. Here the CDR3 reads CASRPSYGRTDTQYF. The CDR3 DNA reads TGTGCCAGCAGACCGTCTTATGGCCGCACAGATACGCAGTATTTT. Combining the CDR3 with reference TRBV25-1 and TRBJ2-3 gives the whole variable domain EADIYQTPRYLVIGTGKKITLECSQTMGHDKMYWYQQDPGMELHLIHYSYGVNSTEKGDLSSESTVSRIRTEHFPLTLESARPSHTSQYLCASRPSYGRTDTQYFGPGTRLTVL.

The CDR3 DNA reads as TGTGCCAGCAGCTTAGGTGGGCACGGTAACTATGGCTACACCTTC. This translates into CASSLGGHGNYGYTF. The J gene is TRBJ1-2, the V gene TRBV7-8; no clear D. Trimming took off 1 base at V and 1 base at J, with 10 bases between the two ends. CDR3 size: 15 residues. Looked up from germline, CDR1 is SGHVS and CDR2 is FQNEAQ.

J is TRBJ1-2 and V is TRBV5-4; no reliable D call. The CDR3 runs to 14 residues. Germline V gene lookup returns CDR1 SGHNT and CDR2 YYREEE (reference sequence). Trimming took off 3 bases at V and 5 bases at J, with 14 bases between the two ends. The CDR3 DNA sequence: TGTGCCAGCAGCTGGAACGGTCCTACTTATGGCTACACCTTC. This gives the protein CASSWNGPTYGYTF.

This clone has a single count. Other DNA sequences from this sample encode an identical CDR3 as well. This sequence joins TRBV28 and TRBJ1-3, with D perhaps TRBD1 (6 bases). The CDR3 runs 15 residues. The V and J ends lost 5 bases and 0 bases respectively, with 11 bases between them. The germline V gene has CDR1 MDHEN and CDR2 SYDVKM. CDR3 protein: CASSPGQSSGNTIYF. The CDR3 nucleotides read TGTGCCAGCAGTCCTGGACAGAGCTCTGGAAACACCATATATTTT. Combining the CDR3 with reference TRBV28 and TRBJ1-3 gives the whole variable domain DVKVTQSSRYLVKRTGEKVFLECVQDMDHENMFWYRQDPGLGLRLIYFSYDVKMKEKGDIPEGYSVSREKKERFSLILESASTNQTSMYLCASSPGQSSGNTIYFGEGSWLTVV.

The chain's CDR3 is CASSVGRVTYNEQFF. DNA of the CDR3: TGTGCCAGCAGCGTAGGAAGGGTTACCTACAATGAGCAGTTCTTC. The chain is built from TRBV9 and TRBJ2-1, with D unresolved. Germline CDR1 and CDR2: SGDLS and YYNGEE. There are 15 residues in the CDR3. The V and J ends lost 0 bases and 2 bases respectively, with 9 bases between them.

The chain has TRBV7-3 and TRBJ2-3, with TRBD2 matching over 13 bases. The junction had 4 bases not matched to a gene; V was cut back by 5 bases and J by 5 bases. This CDR3 comprises 15 residues. CDR1 and CDR2 from the germline V gene are SGHTA and FQGTGA. The DNA for the CDR3 is TGTGCCAGCAGCGAACTAGCGGGAGGGCTAGATACGCAGTATTTT. Translating it yields CASSELAGGLDTQYF.

The chain couples TRBV19 to TRBJ2-1; 12 nucleotides agree with TRBD2. Germline CDR1 is LNHDA and CDR2 is SQIVND (reference sequence). Unmatched junction bases numbered 11, after V lost 1 base and J lost 10 bases. The CDR3 runs to 17 residues. The CDR3 loop is CASSIGAGLAGFSEQFF. CDR3 DNA: TGTGCCAGTAGTATAGGTGCCGGACTAGCGGGATTCAGCGAGCAGTTCTTC.

V and J are TRBV27 and TRBJ1-4; 8 nucleotides agree with TRBD1. The V segment lost 5 bases and the J segment 11 bases; nucleotides outside the gene matches: 4. Looked up from germline, CDR1 is MNHEY and CDR2 is SMNVEV (reference sequence). This CDR3 has 12 residues. The CDR3 loop reads CASSPRQGKLFF. The CDR3 nucleotides are TGTGCCAGCAGTCCGAGACAGGGGAAACTGTTTTTT.

The rearrangement links TRBV12-3 or TRBV12-4 to TRBJ1-1; TRBD1 is a possible D gene (6 bases). The CDR3 is 13 residues long. V was clipped by 6 bases and J by 2 bases, with 10 bases between them. In DNA, the CDR3 is TGTGCCAGCAGCCCGGACAGTAACACTGAAGCTTTCTTT. Its protein product is CASSPDSNTEAFF.